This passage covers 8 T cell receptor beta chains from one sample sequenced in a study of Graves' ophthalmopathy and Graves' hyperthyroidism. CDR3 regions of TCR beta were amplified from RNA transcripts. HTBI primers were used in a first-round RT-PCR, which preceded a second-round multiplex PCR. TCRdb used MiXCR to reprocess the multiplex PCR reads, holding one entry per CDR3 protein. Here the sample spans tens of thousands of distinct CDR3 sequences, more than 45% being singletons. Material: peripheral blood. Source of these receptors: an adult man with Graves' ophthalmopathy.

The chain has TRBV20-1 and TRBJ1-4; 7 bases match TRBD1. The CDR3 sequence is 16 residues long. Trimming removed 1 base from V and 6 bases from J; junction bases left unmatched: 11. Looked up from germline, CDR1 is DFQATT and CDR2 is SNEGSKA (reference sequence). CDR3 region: CSARVLGQRSDEKLFF. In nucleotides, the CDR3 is TGCAGTGCTAGAGTCCTGGGACAGCGCTCAGATGAAAAACTGTTTTTT.

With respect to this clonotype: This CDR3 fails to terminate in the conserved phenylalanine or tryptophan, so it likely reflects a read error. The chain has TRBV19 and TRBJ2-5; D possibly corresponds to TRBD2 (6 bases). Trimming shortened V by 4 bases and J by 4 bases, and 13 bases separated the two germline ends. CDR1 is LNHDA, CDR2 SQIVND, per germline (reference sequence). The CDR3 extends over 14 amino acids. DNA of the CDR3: TGTGCCAGTAGTAGTTCGGGGGACCGAGAGACCCAGTACCTC. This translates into CASSSSGDRETQYL.

The CDR3 here is CATSPRREVQDTQYF. CDR3 DNA sequence: TGTGCCACCAGCCCCCGAAGGGAAGTTCAAGATACGCAGTATTTT. The V call is TRBV15, the J call TRBJ2-3; D is unresolved. The V gene lost 5 bases and the J gene lost 5 bases, with 17 bases spanning the gap. From germline, CDR1 is LNHNV and CDR2 YYDKDF (reference sequence). The CDR3 is made up of 15 amino acids.

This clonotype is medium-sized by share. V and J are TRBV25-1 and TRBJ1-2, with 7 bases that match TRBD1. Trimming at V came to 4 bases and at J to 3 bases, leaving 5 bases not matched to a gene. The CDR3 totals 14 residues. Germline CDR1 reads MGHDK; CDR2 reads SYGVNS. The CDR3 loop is CASSATDRYYGYTF. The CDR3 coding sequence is TGTGCCAGCAGTGCTACGGACAGGTACTATGGCTACACCTTC.

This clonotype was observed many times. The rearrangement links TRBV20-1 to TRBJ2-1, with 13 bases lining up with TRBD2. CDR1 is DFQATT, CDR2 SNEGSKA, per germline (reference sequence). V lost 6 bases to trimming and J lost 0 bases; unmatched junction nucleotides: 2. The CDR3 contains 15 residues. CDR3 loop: CSAGTSGISYNEQFF. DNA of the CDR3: TGCAGTGCCGGGACTAGCGGGATCTCCTACAATGAGCAGTTCTTC.

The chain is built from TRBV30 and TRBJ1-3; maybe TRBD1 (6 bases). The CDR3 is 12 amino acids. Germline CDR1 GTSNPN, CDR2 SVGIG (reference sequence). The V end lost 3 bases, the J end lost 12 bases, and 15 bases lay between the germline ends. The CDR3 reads CAWSVSGVGIYF. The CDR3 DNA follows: TGTGCCTGGAGCGTCTCAGGGGTCGGCATATATTTT.

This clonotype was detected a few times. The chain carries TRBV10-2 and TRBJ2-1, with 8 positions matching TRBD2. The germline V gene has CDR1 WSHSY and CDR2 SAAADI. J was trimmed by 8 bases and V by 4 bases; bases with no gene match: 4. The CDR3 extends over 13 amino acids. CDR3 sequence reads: CASSGTSRDEQFF. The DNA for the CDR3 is TGCGCCAGCAGTGGGACTAGCAGGGATGAGCAGTTCTTC.

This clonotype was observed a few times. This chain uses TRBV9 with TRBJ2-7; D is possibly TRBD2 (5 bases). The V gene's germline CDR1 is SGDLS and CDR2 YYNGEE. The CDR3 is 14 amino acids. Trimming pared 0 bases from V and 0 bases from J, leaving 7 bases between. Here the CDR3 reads CASSVDGDSYEQYF. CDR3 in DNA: TGTGCCAGCAGCGTAGACGGGGACTCCTACGAGCAGTACTTC.